A selection of T cell receptor beta chains follows, all from one sample in a study of CD8+ T cells in alopecia areata. Method: immunoSEQ multiplex PCR; TCRdb's copy keeps in-frame clones and lacks some. The sample has around 70,000 clones; over 25% are singletons. Specimen: CD8+ T cells sorted from blood, collected at week 4, from a patient treated with tofacitinib. The receptor source for this set is a human donor with alopecia areata. Each CDR3 is given with its conserved first and last residue. The D gene is left open where the match is weak. Clone size is not always given. Where it is, it says once, few, many or a class for expanded clones.

few,TRBJ2-1,TRBV29-1,TRBD2,TGCAGCGTTTACTCCGGGACTAGCGGCCGGGAGCAGTTCTTC,CSVYSGTSGREQFF
-,TRBJ1-2,TRBV27,TRBD1,TGTGCCAGCAGCCCCCGGGACAGGGAGACAAACTATGGCTACACCTTC,CASSPRDRETNYGYTF
-,TRBJ2-1,TRBV19,-,TGTGCCAGTATGACAGTCTCCTACAATGAGCAGTTCTTC,CASMTVSYNEQFF
-,TRBJ2-7,TRBV29-1,-,TGCAGCGTCCGTTTTAGGGGGTTCGAGCAGTACTTC,CSVRFRGFEQYF
-,TRBJ2-4,TRBV4-1,TRBD1,TGCGCCAGCAGCCTAAGTCCTACAGGGGGGAACATTCAGTACTTC,CASSLSPTGGNIQYF
-,TRBJ2-3,TRBV6-6,-,TGTGCCAGCACGTCCAGCAGCAGCACAGATACGCAGTATTTT,CASTSSSSTDTQYF
-,TRBJ1-5,TRBV28,-,TGTGCCAGCAGTTCCCCCCGCGGCTCTGGCAATCAGCCCCAGCATTTT,CASSSPRGSGNQPQHF
few,TRBJ2-1,TRBV7-2,TRBD2,TGTGCCAGCAGCTTAGCGAGACTAGCGGACAATGAGCAGTTCTTC,CASSLARLADNEQFF
-,TRBJ2-1,TRBV5-6,-,TGTGCCAGCAGTTTACTAGGGCAGGGTCAGGATGAGCAGTTCTTC,CASSLLGQGQDEQFF
-,TRBJ2-1,TRBV7-9,TRBD1,TGTGCCAGCAGCTTAACAGGGGGCTACTACAATGAGCAGTTCTTC,CASSLTGGYYNEQFF
-,TRBJ2-1,TRBV29-1,-,TGCAGCGTTGAGGCGTTAGCCCTGTACAATGAGCAGTTCTTC,CSVEALALYNEQFF
-,TRBJ2-2,TRBV4-2,TRBD2,TGTGCCAGCAGCCAAGAAGCGGGAAGCACCGGGGAGCTGTTTTTT,CASSQEAGSTGELFF
-,TRBJ1-2,TRBV7-9,-,TGTGCCAGCAGCTCCGGCTCTAACTATGGCTACACCTTC,CASSSGSNYGYTF
few,TRBJ2-7,TRBV5-4,-,TGTGCCAGCAGCTTGTTCCAGTCCCTTAAGGAGCAGTACTTC,CASSLFQSLKEQYF
many,TRBJ2-7,TRBV2,TRBD2,TGTGCCAGCGGCGGGAGTCGGTACGAGCAGTACTTC,CASGGSRYEQYF
-,TRBJ1-5,TRBV13,-,TGTGCCAGCAGCTTAGGCCTTGGTCAGCCCCAGCATTTT,CASSLGLGQPQHF
-,TRBJ2-7,TRBV5-6,TRBD2,TGTGCCAGCAGCTTAACTAGCGGAACCTACGAGCAGTACTTC,CASSLTSGTYEQYF
-,TRBJ2-7,TRBV29-1,-,TGCAGCGTTGAAGGAAGGGGGGCCGAGCAGTACTTC,CSVEGRGAEQYF
many,TRBJ1-1,TRBV19,-,TGTGCCAGTAGAGGGAAGGATGCTTTCTTT,CASRGKDAFF
many,TRBJ2-5,TRBV6-1,-,TGTGCCAGCAGTGACCTAGTTGAGGAGACCCAGTACTTC,CASSDLVEETQYF
few,TRBJ2-3,TRBV29-1,-,TGCAGCGTTGGGGGTAGGTCGGAACCTACAGATACGCAGTATTTT,CSVGGRSEPTDTQYF
-,TRBJ1-2,TRBV29-1,-,TGCAGCGTTGGTGTAGGGCGCTACTATGGCTACACCTTC,CSVGVGRYYGYTF
few,TRBJ2-2,TRBV5-6,-,TGTGCCAGCAGCCCGGGACTGAACACCGGGGAGCTGTTTTTT,CASSPGLNTGELFF
few,TRBJ2-4,TRBV15,TRBD1,TGTGCCTCCTGGACAGGGAGAAACATTCAGTACTTC,CASWTGRNIQYF
-,TRBJ2-1,TRBV30,TRBD2,TGTGCCTGGAGTGTACGGGGACTAGCGGGATACAATGAGCAGTTCTTC,CAWSVRGLAGYNEQFF
few,TRBJ2-7,TRBV4-1,-,TGCGCCAGCAGCCAAGGGGACGGAATACCTACCTACGAGCAGTACTTC,CASSQGDGIPTYEQYF
-,TRBJ1-2,TRBV2,TRBD1,TGTGCCAGCAGTGAGAGGACAGGAACCTATGGCTACACCTTC,CASSERTGTYGYTF
-,TRBJ2-3,TRBV7-9,-,TGTGCCAGCAGCTTACGCACAGATACGCAGTATTTT,CASSLRTDTQYF
-,TRBJ2-1,TRBV5-1,-,TGCGCCAGCAGAATAGAGAGGGGCAATGAGCAGTTCTTC,CASRIERGNEQFF
-,TRBJ2-5,TRBV2,-,TGTGCCAGCAGTGAGACAGTACAAGAGACCCAGTACTTC,CASSETVQETQYF
-,TRBJ2-1,TRBV27,-,TGTGCCAGCAGCAGGAAAAAGGGTGAGCAGTTCTTC,CASSRKKGEQFF
-,TRBJ2-7,TRBV7-8,-,TGTGCCAGCAGCTTAAAGGTCGAAATTAACAACCACGAGCAGTACTTC,CASSLKVEINNHEQYF
-,TRBJ1-2,TRBV4-3,-,TGCGCCAGCAGCCAAGATTGGGGACGGACGATTTTGGGCTACACCTTC,CASSQDWGRTILGYTF
-,TRBJ2-1,TRBV15,-,TGTGCCACCAGCAGACTACTTCTTGGGGACAATGAGCAGTTCTTC,CATSRLLLGDNEQFF
-,TRBJ1-2,TRBV29-1,TRBD1,TGCAGCGTTTGGGACAGGGCGGATGGCTACACCTTC,CSVWDRADGYTF
-,TRBJ2-3,TRBV9,-,TGTGCCAGCAGCGTAGGATTTGGCAGTAAAGATACGCAGTATTTT,CASSVGFGSKDTQYF
few,TRBJ1-5,TRBV7-2,-,TGTGCCAGCGAAGAAGGGAGTGGAAGCAATCAGCCCCAGCATTTT,CASEEGSGSNQPQHF
few,TRBJ2-5,TRBV30,TRBD2,TGTGCCTGGAGTGTCGGACTAGCGGGAGAAGAGACCCAGTACTTC,CAWSVGLAGEETQYF
-,TRBJ2-7,TRBV7-2,-,TGTGCCAGCAGCTTAGGCAGGGGAACCTACGAGCAGTACTTC,CASSLGRGTYEQYF
few,TRBJ2-7,TRBV5-6,-,TGTGCCAGCAGCTTAGGAGGGGGCCAGCAGTACTTC,CASSLGGGQQYF
-,TRBJ1-1,TRBV5-1,-,TGCGCCAGCAGCTCCGATAACACTGAAGCTTTCTTT,CASSSDNTEAFF
-,TRBJ2-7,TRBV9,-,TGTGCCAGCAGCCCCCCGGGAACCTACGAGCAGTACTTC,CASSPPGTYEQYF
-,TRBJ1-2,TRBV27,-,TGTGCCAGCAGCCCTAGCGGGGACTATGGCTACACCTTC,CASSPSGDYGYTF
few,TRBJ2-5,TRBV6-5,TRBD1,TGTGCCAGCAGTGAAGACAGGGGCCGAGAGACCCAGTACTTC,CASSEDRGRETQYF
-,TRBJ2-2,TRBV7-9,-,TGTGCCAGCGGACATGCGAACACCGGGGAGCTGTTTTTT,CASGHANTGELFF
-,TRBJ2-7,TRBV29-1,-,TGCAGCGTCACCCCACAGGACACCTACGAGCAGTACTTC,CSVTPQDTYEQYF
few,TRBJ2-7,TRBV2,TRBD2,TGTGCGGCAAGCGGGACTTACTACGAGCAGTACTTC,CAASGTYYEQYF
-,TRBJ2-1,TRBV9,-,TGTGCCAGCTCCCCAGAGGGGACATCCTACAATGAGCAGTTCTTC,CASSPEGTSYNEQFF
-,TRBJ2-7,TRBV29-1,TRBD1,TGCAGCGTCAAAACCGGGACAGGGAGCTACGAGCAGTACTTC,CSVKTGTGSYEQYF
-,TRBJ2-5,TRBV30,-,TGTGCCTGGAGTGATCCACAGGAGACCCAGTACTTC,CAWSDPQETQYF
-,TRBJ2-1,TRBV29-1,TRBD2,TGCAGCGTCGTCTCCACAGGAGTCATCGGGAGGGCCGGTAATGAGCAGTTCTTC,CSVVSTGVIGRAGNEQFF